The following is a T cell receptor (beta chain) sequence with its context. As yet, its antigen is unknown. Germline values: CDR1 SEHNR, CDR2 FQNEAQ (reference sequence). The germline V and J ends were trimmed by 2 bases and 0 bases, with 10 bases remaining between them. The CDR3 is 15 amino acids. TCR beta VDJ and CDR3 profiling used genomic DNA as template. TCRdb reanalysed the reads using MiXCR and keeps one entry per CDR3 protein. In the table there are approximately 200,000 distinct CDR3 sequences, about half of which are singletons. The sample comes from a study of CD8+CD57+ T cells in acquired aplastic anemia. Patients sequenced had flow cytometry evidence of CD8+CD57+ cell expansion. Severe acquired aplastic anemia was diagnosed in all patients. Notes on the study in general: Fewer than 35 shared CD8+ CDR3s appeared highly expressed within patients' immunodominant clones. With respect to CD8+ Simpson's diversity, patients and controls did not differ significantly.

The specimen was sorted CD4+, CD8+, or CD8+CD57+ T cells (not recorded which) from PBMCs. The clonotype originates from a human donor with aplastic anemia. The V gene is TRBV7-9, the J gene TRBJ2-5; D uncertain. The CDR3 spells CASSLPVVYQETQYF. The DNA of the CDR3 is TGTGCCAGCAGCTTACCAGTCGTGTACCAAGAGACCCAGTACTTC.